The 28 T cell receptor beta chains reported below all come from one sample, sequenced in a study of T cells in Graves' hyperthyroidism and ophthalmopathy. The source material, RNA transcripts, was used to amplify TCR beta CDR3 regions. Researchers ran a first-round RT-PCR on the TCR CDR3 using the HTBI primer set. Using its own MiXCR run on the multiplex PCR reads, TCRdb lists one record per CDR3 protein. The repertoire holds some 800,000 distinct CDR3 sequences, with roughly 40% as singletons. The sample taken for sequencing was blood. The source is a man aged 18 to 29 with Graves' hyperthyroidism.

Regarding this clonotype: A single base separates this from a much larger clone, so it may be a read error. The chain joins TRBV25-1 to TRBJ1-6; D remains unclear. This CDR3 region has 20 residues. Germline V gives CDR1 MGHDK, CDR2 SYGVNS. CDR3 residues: CASSGPGNNFRSTYNSPPHF. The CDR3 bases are TGTGCCAGCAGTGGGCCGGGAAACAATTTCAGAAGCACCTATAATTCACCCCCCCACTTT.

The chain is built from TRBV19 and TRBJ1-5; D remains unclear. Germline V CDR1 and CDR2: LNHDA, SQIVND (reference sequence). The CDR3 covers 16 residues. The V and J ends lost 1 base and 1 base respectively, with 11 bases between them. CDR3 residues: CASSIGGADSNQPQHF. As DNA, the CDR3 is TGTGCCAGTAGTATAGGCGGCGCAGACAGCAATCAGCCCCAGCATTTT.

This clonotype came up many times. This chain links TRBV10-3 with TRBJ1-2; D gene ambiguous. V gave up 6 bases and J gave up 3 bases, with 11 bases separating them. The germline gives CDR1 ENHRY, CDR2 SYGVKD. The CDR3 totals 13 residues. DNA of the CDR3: TGTGCCATCAGAGACCTGACTGACTATGGCTACACCTTC. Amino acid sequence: CAIRDLTDYGYTF.

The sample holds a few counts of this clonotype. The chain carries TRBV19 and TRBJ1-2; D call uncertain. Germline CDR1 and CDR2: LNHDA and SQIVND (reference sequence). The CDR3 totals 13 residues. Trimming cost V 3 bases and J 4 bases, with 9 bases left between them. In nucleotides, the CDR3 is TGTGCCAGTAGTATGAAGGGTCTCTATGGCTACACCTTC. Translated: CASSMKGLYGYTF.

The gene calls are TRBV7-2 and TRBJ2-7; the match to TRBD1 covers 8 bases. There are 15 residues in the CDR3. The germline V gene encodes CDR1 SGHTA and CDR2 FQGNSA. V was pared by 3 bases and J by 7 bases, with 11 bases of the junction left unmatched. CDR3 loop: CASSFYQGASGEQYF. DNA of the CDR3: TGTGCCAGCAGCTTTTATCAGGGGGCATCGGGGGAGCAGTACTTC.

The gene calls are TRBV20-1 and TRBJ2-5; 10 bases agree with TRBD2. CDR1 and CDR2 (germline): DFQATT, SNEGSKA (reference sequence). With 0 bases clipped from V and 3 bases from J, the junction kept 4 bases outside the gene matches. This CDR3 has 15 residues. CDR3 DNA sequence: TGCAGTGCTAGAGATCGTCTAGCGGGGGAAGAGACCCAGTACTTC. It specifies CSARDRLAGEETQYF.

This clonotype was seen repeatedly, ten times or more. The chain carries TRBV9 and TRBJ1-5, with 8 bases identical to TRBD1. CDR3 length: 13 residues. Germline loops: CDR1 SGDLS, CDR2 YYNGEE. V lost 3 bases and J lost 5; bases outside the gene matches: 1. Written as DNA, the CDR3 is TGTGCCAGCAGCGCGACAGGGGATCAGCCCCAGCATTTT. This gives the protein CASSATGDQPQHF.

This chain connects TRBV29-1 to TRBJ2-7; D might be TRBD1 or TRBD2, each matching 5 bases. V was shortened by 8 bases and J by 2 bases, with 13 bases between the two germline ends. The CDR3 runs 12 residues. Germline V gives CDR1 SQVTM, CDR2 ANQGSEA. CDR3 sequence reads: CSSGPEAYEQYF. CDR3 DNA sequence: TGCAGCTCGGGACCGGAAGCCTACGAGCAGTACTTC.

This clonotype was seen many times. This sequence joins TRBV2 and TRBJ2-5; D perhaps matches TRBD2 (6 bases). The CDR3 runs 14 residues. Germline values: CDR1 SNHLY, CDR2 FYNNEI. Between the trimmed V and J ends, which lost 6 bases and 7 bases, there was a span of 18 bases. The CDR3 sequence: CASSLELGGRTQYF. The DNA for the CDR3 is TGTGCCAGCAGCTTAGAGCTAGGAGGGAGGACCCAGTACTTC.

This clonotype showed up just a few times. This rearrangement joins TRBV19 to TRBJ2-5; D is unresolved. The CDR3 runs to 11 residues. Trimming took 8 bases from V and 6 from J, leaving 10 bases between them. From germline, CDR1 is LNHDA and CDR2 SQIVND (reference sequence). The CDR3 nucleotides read TGTGCCAGTTCTTTTCGCCAGACCCAGTACTTC. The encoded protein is CASSFRQTQYF. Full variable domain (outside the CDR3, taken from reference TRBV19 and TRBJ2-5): DGGITQSPKYLFRKEGQNVTLSCEQNLNHDAMYWYRQDPGQGLRLIYYSQIVNDFQKGDIAEGYSVSREKKESFPLTVTSAQKNPTAFYLCASSFRQTQYFGPGTRLLVL.

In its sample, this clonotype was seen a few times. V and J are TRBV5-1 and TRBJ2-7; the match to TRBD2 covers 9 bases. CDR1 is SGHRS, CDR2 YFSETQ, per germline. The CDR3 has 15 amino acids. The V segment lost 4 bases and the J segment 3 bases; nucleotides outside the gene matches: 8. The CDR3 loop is CASSQDLAGDYEQYF. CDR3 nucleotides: TGCGCCAGCAGCCAAGATTTAGCGGGGGACTACGAGCAGTACTTC.

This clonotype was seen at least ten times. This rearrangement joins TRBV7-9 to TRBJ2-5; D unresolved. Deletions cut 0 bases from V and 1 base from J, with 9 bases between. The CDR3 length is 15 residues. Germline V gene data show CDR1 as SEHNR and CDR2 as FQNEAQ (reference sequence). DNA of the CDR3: TGTGCCAGCAGCTTAGCGAGGTCAGGCCAAGAGACCCAGTACTTC. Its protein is CASSLARSGQETQYF.

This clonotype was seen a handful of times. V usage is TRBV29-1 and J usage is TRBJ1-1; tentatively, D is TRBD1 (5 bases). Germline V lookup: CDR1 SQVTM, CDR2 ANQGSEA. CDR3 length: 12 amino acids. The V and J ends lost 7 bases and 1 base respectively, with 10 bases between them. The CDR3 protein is CSGQGQNTEAFF. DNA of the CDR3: TGCAGCGGGCAAGGACAGAACACTGAAGCTTTCTTT.

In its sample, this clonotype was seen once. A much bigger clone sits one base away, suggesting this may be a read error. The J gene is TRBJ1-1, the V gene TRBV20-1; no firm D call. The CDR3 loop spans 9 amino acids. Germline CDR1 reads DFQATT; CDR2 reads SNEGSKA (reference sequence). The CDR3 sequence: CIASGRAFF. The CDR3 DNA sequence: TGCATTGCTAGTGGCCGAGCTTTCTTT.

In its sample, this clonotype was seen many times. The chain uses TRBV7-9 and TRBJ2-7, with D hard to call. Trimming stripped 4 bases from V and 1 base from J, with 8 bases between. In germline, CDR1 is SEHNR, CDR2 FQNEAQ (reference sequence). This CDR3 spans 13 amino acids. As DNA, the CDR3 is TGTGCCAGCAGCTCCGATCAGTCCTACGAGCAGTACTTC. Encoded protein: CASSSDQSYEQYF.

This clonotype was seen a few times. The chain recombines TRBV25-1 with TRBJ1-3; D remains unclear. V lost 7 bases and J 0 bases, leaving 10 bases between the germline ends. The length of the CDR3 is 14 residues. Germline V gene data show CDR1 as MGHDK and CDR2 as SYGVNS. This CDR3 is CASTAVNSGNTIYF. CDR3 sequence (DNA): TGTGCCAGCACAGCGGTTAACTCTGGAAACACCATATATTTT.

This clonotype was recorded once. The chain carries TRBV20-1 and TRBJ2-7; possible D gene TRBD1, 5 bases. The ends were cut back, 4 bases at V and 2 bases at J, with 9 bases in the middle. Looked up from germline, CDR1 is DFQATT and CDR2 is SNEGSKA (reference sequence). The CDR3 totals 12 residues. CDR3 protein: CSANAGTYEQYF. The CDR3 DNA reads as TGCAGTGCTAACGCAGGGACCTACGAGCAGTACTTC.

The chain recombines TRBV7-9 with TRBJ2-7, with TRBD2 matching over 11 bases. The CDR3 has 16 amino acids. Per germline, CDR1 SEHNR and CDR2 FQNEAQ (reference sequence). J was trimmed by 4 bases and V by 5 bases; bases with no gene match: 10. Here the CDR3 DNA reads TGTGCCAGCAGCCTCCTCCCCGGGACTAGCGGTTACGAGCAGTACTTC. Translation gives CASSLLPGTSGYEQYF.

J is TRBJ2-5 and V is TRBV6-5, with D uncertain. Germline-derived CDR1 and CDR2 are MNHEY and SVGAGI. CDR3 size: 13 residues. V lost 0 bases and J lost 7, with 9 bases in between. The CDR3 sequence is CASSYSRLGTQYF. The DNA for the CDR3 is TGTGCCAGCAGTTACTCTCGGTTGGGGACCCAGTACTTC.

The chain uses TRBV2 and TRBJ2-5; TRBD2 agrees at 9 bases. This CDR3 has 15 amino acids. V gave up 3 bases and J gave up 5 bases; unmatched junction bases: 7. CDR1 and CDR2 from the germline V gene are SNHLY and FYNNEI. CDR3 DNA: TGTGCCAGCAGTGATCGTGGGACTAGCCGCGAGACCCAGTACTTC. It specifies CASSDRGTSRETQYF.

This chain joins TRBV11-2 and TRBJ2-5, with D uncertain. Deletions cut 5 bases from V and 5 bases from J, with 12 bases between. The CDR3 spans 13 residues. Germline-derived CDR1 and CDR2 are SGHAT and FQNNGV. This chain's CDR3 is CASSPTQRETQYF. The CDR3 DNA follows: TGTGCCAGCAGCCCGACTCAGAGGGAGACCCAGTACTTC.

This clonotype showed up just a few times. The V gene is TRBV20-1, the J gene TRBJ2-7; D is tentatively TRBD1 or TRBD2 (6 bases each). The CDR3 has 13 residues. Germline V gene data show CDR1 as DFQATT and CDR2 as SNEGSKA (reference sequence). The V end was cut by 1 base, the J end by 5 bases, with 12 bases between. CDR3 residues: CSARGRGANEQYF. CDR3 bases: TGCAGTGCTAGAGGTAGGGGGGCAAACGAGCAGTACTTC.

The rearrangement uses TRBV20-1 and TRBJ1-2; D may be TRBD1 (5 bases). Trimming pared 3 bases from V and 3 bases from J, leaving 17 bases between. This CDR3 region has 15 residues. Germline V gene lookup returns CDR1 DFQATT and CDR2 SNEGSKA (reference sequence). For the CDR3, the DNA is TGCAGTGCTAGCCGACTGCAGGAGGGGCACTATGGCTACACCTTC. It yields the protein CSASRLQEGHYGYTF.

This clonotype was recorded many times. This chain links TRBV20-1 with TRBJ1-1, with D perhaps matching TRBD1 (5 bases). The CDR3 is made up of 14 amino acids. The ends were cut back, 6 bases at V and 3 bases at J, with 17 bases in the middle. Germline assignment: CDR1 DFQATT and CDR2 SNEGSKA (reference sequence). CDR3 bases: TGCAGTGCCCCGGGACCCGCATCGGACACTGAAGCTTTCTTT. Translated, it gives CSAPGPASDTEAFF.

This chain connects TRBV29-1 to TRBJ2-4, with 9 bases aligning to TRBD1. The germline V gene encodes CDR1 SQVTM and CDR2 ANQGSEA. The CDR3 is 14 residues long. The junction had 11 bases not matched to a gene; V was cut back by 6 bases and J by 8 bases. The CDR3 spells CSVTGTGRRDIQYF. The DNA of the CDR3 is TGCAGCGTAACCGGGACAGGGAGGCGAGACATTCAGTACTTC.

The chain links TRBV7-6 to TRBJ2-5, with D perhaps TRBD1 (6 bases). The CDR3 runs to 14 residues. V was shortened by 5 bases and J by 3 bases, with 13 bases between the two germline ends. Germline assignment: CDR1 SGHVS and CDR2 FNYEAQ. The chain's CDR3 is CASSPETGKETQYF. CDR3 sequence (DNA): TGTGCCAGCAGCCCCGAGACAGGAAAAGAGACCCAGTACTTC.

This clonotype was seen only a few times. The CDR3 bases are TGCGCCAGCAGCTTGCGTGCAGGGACGGGCACTGAAGCTTTCTTT. It encodes CASSLRAGTGTEAFF. This chain uses TRBV5-1 with TRBJ1-1; the D gene is possibly TRBD1 (5 bases). From germline, CDR1 is SGHRS and CDR2 YFSETQ. This CDR3 is built from 15 residues. V was clipped by 1 base and J by 4 bases, with 14 bases between them.

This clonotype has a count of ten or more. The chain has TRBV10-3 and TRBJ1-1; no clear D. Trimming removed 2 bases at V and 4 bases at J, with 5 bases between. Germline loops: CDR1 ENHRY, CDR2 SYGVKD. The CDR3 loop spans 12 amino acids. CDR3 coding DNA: TGTGCCATCAGTGAGATAGGCACTGAAGCTTTCTTT. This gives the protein CAISEIGTEAFF.